One and the same sample provided the 11 T cell receptor beta chains below, sequenced in a study of blood T cells in healthy people across ages. Alongside a J-beta primer mix, a sample-barcoded 5' primer served in a second PCR lasting about 7 to 11 cycles. TCRdb analysed the 5' RACE reads with MiXCR anew, one entry per CDR3 protein. This table has under 750,000 distinct CDR3 sequences, around 48% appearing once. What was sequenced was blood. These receptors were collected from a man at least 80 years old in good health.

This chain uses TRBV3-1 with TRBJ2-4; 10 bases align to TRBD2. Judging by the DNA end, TRBJ2-7 fits better; the J call may be wrong. Germline lookup yields CDR1 LGHDT and CDR2 YNNKEL (reference sequence). CDR3 length: 16 amino acids. The CDR3 here is CASSQPLAGVGYEQYF. Here the CDR3 DNA reads TGTGCCAGCAGCCAGCCCCTAGCGGGAGTAGGCTACGAGCAGTACTTC.

This rearrangement joins TRBV6-2 or TRBV6-3 to TRBJ2-2, with 10 nucleotides matching TRBD2. This CDR3 contains 19 residues. Germline V lookup: CDR1 MNHEY, CDR2 SVGEGT. V shed 5 bases and J 0 bases; nucleotides not matched to a gene: 12. The CDR3 DNA sequence: TGTGCCAGCAGTACCCGAAGACTAGCGGGTCCACCGAACACCGGGGAGCTGTTTTTT. It specifies CASSTRRLAGPPNTGELFF.

This chain connects TRBV11-2 to TRBJ2-1; D gene ambiguous. The V gene's germline CDR1 is SGHAT and CDR2 FQNNGV. This CDR3 is built from 15 residues. Trimming shortened V by 4 bases and J by 2 bases, and 12 bases separated the two germline ends. CDR3 in DNA: TGTGCCAGCAGCTCGACTGGTGGGGCCTACAATGAGCAGTTCTTC. Translation: CASSSTGGAYNEQFF.

This clonotype appeared a few times. The rearrangement links TRBV7-8 to TRBJ2-1, with TRBD1 matching 9 bases. Trimming removed 1 base from V and 9 bases from J; junction bases left unmatched: 10. The CDR3 loop spans 16 amino acids. Germline-derived CDR1 and CDR2 are SGHVS and FQNEAQ. CDR3 nucleotides: TGTGCCAGCAGCTTAGAACCGGGACAGGGAGGTCTTGAGCAGTTCTTC. Translated: CASSLEPGQGGLEQFF.

At least ten counts were recorded for this clonotype. For the CDR3, the DNA is TGTGCCAGCAGTTACGTTAGGGGCGACGAGCAGTACTTC. It yields the protein CASSYVRGDEQYF. This chain links TRBV6-6 with TRBJ2-7; D possibly corresponds to TRBD1 (5 bases). The V end lost 2 bases, the J end lost 5 bases, and 10 bases lay between the germline ends. Germline V gene sequence: CDR1 MNHNY, CDR2 SVGAGI (reference sequence). The CDR3 contains 13 residues.

This chain links TRBV20-1 with TRBJ2-5; 8 nucleotides agree with TRBD2. CDR3 length: 16 amino acids. Germline V gene sequence: CDR1 DFQATT, CDR2 SNEGSKA (reference sequence). V trimming: 3 bases; J trimming: 1 base; junction bases outside the gene matches: 10. CDR3 residues: CSASGAGGSPQETQYF. The DNA for the CDR3 is TGCAGTGCTAGTGGGGCGGGGGGAAGCCCCCAAGAGACCCAGTACTTC.

The chain couples TRBV10-3 to TRBJ2-7, with D possibly being TRBD1 or TRBD2 (7 bases each). The CDR3 sequence is 14 residues long. Germline loops: CDR1 ENHRY, CDR2 SYGVKD. V was trimmed by 7 bases and J by 4 bases, leaving 17 bases between them. The CDR3 DNA follows: TGTGCCATCAATCGGGGAGGGGGCCAGTACGAGCAGTACTTC. It codes for CAINRGGGQYEQYF.

This chain uses TRBV10-3 with TRBJ1-5; TRBD1 matches 8 bases. V shed 4 bases, J shed 7 bases, and the junction held 3 bases outside the gene matches. Looked up from germline, CDR1 is ENHRY and CDR2 is SYGVKD. There are 13 residues in the CDR3. In DNA form, the CDR3 reads TGTGCCATCAGTGGGACAGGGCAGCAGCCCCAGCATTTT. Translating gives CAISGTGQQPQHF.

This clonotype occurred a few times. The chain employs TRBV9 and TRBJ2-3; TRBD2 agrees at 14 bases. This CDR3 contains 16 residues. In germline, CDR1 is SGDLS, CDR2 YYNGEE. Germline trimming cut 4 bases from V and 3 bases from J; bases unmatched to any gene: 4. The CDR3 spells CASSIGTSGRTDTQYF. CDR3 nucleotides: TGTGCCAGCAGCATAGGGACTAGCGGGAGAACAGATACGCAGTATTTT.

The J gene is TRBJ2-5, the V gene TRBV12-3 or TRBV12-4; TRBD1 might be the D (5 bases). The J call is in doubt because the DNA end fits TRBJ2-7 better. This CDR3 has 12 amino acids. As DNA, the CDR3 is TGTGCCAGCAGTTTGGACATCGGCGAGCAGTACTTC. Its protein is CASSLDIGEQYF.

The V call is TRBV4-3, the J call TRBJ1-1; the D gene is possibly TRBD1 (5 bases). Germline-derived CDR1 and CDR2 are LGHNA and YSLEER. This CDR3 is built from 13 residues. With 1 base removed from V and 7 bases from J, the gap between germline ends came to 10 bases. The CDR3 bases are TGCGCCAGCAGCCAAGGGACATCGGGTGAAGCTTTCTTT. Its protein product is CASSQGTSGEAFF.